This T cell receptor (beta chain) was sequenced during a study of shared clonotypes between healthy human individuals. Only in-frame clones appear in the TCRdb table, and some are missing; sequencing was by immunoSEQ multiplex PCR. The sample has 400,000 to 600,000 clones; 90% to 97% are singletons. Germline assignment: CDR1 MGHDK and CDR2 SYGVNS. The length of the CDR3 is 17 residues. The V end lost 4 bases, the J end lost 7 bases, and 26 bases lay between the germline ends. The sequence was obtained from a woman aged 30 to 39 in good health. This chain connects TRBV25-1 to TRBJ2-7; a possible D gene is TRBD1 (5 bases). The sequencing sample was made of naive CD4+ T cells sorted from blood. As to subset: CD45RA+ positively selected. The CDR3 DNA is TGTGCCAGCAGTGGGAGTCCCCAGGCGACAGACCTTGAGGAGCAGTACTTC. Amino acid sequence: CASSGSPQATDLEEQYF.